This T cell receptor beta chain is drawn from a study of blood T cell repertoires in COVID-19. Whole-study context: Sites across the United States, Italy and Spain contributed samples from acute and convalescent COVID-19. PBMCs, B-cell-depleted T cells, or T cells provided the cDNA or gDNA that made up the material.

V gave up 4 bases and J gave up 14 bases, with 20 bases separating them. This CDR3 spans 13 amino acids. Germline V lookup: CDR1 KGHSH, CDR2 LQKENI. Under the authors' procedure: Nucleated cell counts were estimated from reference gene primer amplification. The table came from immunoSEQ multiplex PCR; TCRdb's copy has only in-frame clones and leaves some out. Clone size and the V and J calls come from that table; the DNA yielded D and trimming. The table lists 84,000 or so clones, about 81% of them singletons, with about 13% in the top ten. The receptor comes from a human donor in a cohort sampled during active COVID-19. The chain carries TRBV18 and TRBJ1-2, with D possibly matching TRBD1 (6 bases). Sequencing input: peripheral blood. This CDR3 reads CASSQNTGQVRTF. CDR3 DNA: TGTGCCAGCTCACAAAATACGGGACAAGTGAGGACCTTC.